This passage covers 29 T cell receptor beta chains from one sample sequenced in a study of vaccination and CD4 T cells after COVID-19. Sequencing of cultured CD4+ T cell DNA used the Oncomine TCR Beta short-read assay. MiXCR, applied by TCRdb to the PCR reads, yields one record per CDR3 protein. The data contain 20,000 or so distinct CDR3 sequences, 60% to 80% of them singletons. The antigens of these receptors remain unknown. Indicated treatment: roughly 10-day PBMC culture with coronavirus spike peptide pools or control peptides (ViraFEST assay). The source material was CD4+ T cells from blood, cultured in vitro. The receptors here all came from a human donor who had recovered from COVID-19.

CDR3 DNA sequence: TGTGCCAGCAGCTTAGATGGGGGGGGAGTCGCTGAAGCTTTCTTT. It yields the protein CASSLDGGGVAEAFF. The rearrangement joins TRBV7-9 to TRBJ1-1; perhaps TRBD1 as D (5 bases). V dropped 1 base and J dropped 6 bases, with 15 bases sitting between them. This CDR3 contains 15 residues. Germline loops: CDR1 SEHNR, CDR2 FQNEAQ (reference sequence).

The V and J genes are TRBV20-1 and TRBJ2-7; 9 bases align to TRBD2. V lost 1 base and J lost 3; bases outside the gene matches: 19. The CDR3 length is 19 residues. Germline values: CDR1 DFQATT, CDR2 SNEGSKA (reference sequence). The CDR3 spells CSARAPRGSAGGGLYEQYF. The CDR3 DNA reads TGCAGTGCTAGAGCGCCCAGGGGCTCAGCGGGAGGTGGACTCTACGAGCAGTACTTC.

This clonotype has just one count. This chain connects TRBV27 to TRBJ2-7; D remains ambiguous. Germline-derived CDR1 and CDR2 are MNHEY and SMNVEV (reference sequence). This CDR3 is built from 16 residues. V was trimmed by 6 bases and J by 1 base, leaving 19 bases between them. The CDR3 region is CASRPLRILGSYEQYF. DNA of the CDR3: TGTGCCAGCAGGCCTCTGCGTATACTGGGATCCTACGAGCAGTACTTC.

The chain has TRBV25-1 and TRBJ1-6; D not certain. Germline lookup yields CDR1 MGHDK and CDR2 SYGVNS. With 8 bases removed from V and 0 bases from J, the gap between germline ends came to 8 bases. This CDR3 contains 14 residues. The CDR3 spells CASQQSSYNSPLHF. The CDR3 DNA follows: TGTGCCAGCCAACAAAGCTCCTATAATTCACCCCTCCACTTT.

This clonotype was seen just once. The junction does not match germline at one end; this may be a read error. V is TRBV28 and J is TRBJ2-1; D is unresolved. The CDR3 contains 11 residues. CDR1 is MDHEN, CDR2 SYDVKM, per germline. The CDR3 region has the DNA TGTGCCAGCAGTTTACTGACCGGAGTGATCTTC. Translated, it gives CASSLLTGVIF.

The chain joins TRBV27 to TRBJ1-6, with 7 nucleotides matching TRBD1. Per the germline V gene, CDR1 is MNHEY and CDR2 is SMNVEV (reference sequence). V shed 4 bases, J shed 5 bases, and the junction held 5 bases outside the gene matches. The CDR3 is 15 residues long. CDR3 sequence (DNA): TGTGCCAGCAGTTACCGGGACAGAAATAATTCACCCCTCCACTTT. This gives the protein CASSYRDRNNSPLHF.

This CDR3 is CASSELETSGSKNEQFF. CDR3 DNA sequence: TGTGCCAGCAGTGAATTGGAGACTAGCGGGAGTAAAAATGAGCAGTTCTTC. J is TRBJ2-1 and V is TRBV6-1, with 12 bases lining up with TRBD2. V lost 2 bases to trimming and J lost 7 bases; unmatched junction nucleotides: 9. This CDR3 has 17 amino acids. Germline CDR1 MNHNS, CDR2 SASEGT.

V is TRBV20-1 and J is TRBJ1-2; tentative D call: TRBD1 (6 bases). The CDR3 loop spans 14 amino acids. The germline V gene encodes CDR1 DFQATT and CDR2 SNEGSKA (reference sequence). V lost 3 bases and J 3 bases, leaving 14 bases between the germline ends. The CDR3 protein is CSARVRTADYGYTF. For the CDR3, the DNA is TGCAGTGCTAGGGTGCGGACAGCCGACTATGGCTACACCTTC.

CDR3: CASSSRGGGVRHGYTF. CDR3 nucleotides: TGTGCCAGCAGCTCCAGGGGCGGGGGCGTTCGGCATGGCTACACCTTC. This chain joins TRBV7-2 and TRBJ1-2, with D possibly being TRBD1 (6 bases). V was pared by 4 bases and J by 6 bases, with 21 bases between. The CDR3 spans 16 residues. Germline loops: CDR1 SGHTA, CDR2 FQGNSA. The complete variable domain, with remaining parts taken from reference TRBV7-2 and TRBJ1-2, reads GAGVSQSPSNKVTEKGKDVELRCDPISGHTALYWYRQSLGQGLEFLIYFQGNSAPDKSGLPSDRFSAERTGGSVSTLTIQRTQQEDSAVYLCASSSRGGGVRHGYTFGSGTRLTVV.

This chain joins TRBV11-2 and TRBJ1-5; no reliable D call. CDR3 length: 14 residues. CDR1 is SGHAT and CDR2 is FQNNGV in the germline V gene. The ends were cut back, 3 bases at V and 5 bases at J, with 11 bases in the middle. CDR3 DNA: TGTGCCAGCAGCTTTCACGGGCGAGATCAGCCCCAGCATTTT. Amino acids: CASSFHGRDQPQHF.

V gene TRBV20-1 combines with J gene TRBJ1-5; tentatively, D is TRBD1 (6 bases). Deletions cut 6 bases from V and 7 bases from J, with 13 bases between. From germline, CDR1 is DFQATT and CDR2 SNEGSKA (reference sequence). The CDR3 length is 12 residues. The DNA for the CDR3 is TGCAGTGCAAGAAAGGGGGGGCAGCCCCAGCATTTT. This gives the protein CSARKGGQPQHF.

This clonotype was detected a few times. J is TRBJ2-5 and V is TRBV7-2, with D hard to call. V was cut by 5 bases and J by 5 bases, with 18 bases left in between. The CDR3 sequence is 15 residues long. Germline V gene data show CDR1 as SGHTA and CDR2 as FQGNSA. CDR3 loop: CASSTANSLWETQYF. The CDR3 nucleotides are TGTGCCAGCAGCACCGCCAATTCCTTGTGGGAGACCCAGTACTTC.

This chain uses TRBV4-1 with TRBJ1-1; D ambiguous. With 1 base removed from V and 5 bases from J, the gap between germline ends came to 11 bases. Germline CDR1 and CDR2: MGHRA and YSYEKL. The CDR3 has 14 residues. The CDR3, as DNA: TGCGCCAGCAGCCAAGGGGCCAGTGGGACTGAAGCTTTCTTT. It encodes CASSQGASGTEAFF.

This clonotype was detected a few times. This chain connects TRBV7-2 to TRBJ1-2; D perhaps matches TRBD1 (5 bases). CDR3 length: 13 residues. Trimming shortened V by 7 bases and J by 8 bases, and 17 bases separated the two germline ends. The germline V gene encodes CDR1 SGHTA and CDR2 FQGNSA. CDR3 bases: TGTGCCAGCACCCCCGGGACGGTAGAGGGCTACACCTTC. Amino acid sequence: CASTPGTVEGYTF.

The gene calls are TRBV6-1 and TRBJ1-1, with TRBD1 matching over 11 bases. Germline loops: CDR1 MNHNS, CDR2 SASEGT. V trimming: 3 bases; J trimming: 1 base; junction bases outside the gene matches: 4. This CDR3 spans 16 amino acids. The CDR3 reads CASSDRTGGRNTEAFF. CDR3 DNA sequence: TGTGCCAGCAGTGACCGGACAGGGGGCCGGAACACTGAAGCTTTCTTT.

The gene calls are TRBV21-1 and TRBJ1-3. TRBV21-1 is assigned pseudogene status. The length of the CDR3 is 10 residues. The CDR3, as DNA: TGTGCCAGCAGCATTAGCCGGGGACTTTTT. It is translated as CASSISRGLF.

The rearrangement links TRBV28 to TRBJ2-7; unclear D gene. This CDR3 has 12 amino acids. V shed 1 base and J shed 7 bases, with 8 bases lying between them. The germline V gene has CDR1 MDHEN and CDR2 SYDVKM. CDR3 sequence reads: CASSLLVGEQYF. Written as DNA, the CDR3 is TGTGCCAGCAGTTTATTGGTCGGGGAGCAGTACTTC.

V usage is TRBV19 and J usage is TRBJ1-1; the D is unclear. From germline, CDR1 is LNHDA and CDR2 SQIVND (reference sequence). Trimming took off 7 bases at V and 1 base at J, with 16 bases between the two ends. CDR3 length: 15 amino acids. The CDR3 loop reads CASKAGGIRNTEAFF. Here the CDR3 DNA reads TGTGCCAGTAAAGCCGGAGGGATTCGGAACACTGAAGCTTTCTTT.

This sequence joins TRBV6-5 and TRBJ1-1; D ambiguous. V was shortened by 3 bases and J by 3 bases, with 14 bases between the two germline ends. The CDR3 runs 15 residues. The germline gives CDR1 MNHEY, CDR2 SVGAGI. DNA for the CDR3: TGTGCCAGCAGTTATAGCGCTCTACTGGACACTGAAGCTTTCTTT. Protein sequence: CASSYSALLDTEAFF.

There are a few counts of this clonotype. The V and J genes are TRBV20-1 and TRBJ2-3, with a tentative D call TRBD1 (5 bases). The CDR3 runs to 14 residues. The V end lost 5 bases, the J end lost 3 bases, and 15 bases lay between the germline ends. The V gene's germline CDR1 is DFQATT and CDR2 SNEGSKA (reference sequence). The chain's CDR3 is CSAQRGLRTDTQYF. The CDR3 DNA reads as TGCAGTGCTCAAAGGGGCCTAAGGACAGATACGCAGTATTTT.

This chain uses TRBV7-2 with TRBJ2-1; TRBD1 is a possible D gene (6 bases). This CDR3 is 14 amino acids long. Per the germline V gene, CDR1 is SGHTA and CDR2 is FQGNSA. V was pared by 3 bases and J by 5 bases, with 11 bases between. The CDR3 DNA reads TGTGCCAGCAGCTTGCGACAGGACCACAATGAGCAGTTCTTC. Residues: CASSLRQDHNEQFF.

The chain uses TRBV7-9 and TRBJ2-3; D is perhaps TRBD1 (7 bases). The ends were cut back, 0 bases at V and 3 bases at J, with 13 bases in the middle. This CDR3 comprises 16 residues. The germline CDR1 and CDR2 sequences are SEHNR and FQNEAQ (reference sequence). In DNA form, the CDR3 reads TGTGCCAGCAGCTTAGCGCGGGACAGCCTTACAGATACGCAGTATTTT. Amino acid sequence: CASSLARDSLTDTQYF.

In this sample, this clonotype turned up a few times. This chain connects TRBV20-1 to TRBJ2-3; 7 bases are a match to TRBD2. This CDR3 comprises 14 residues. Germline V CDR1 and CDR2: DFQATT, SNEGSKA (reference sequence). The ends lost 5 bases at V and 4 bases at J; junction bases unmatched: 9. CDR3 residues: CSAGGELFADTQYF. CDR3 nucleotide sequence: TGCAGTGCTGGGGGGGAGTTATTCGCAGATACGCAGTATTTT.

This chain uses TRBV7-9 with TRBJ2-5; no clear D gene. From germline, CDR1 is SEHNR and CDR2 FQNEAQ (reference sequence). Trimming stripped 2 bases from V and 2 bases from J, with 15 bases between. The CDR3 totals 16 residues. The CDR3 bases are TGTGCCAGCAGCTTAAGTAGTTGGCTACCTCAAGAGACCCAGTACTTC. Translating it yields CASSLSSWLPQETQYF.

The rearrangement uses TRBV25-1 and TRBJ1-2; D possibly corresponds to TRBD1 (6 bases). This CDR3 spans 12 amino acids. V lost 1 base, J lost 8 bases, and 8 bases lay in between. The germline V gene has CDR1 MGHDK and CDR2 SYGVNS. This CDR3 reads CASSEWGGGYTF. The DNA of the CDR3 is TGTGCCAGCAGTGAATGGGGGGGCGGCTACACCTTC.

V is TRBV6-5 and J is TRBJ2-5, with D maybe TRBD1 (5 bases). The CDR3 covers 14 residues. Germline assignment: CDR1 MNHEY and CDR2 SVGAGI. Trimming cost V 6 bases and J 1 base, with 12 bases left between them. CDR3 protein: CASRYRTFQETQYF. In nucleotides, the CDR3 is TGTGCCAGCAGGTACAGGACGTTCCAAGAGACCCAGTACTTC.

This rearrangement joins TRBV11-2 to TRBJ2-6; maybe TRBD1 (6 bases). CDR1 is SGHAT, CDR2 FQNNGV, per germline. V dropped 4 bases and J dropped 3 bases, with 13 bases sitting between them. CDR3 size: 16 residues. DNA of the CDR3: TGTGCCAGCAGCTCACAGGGTCGTGGTGGGGCCAACGTCCTGACTTTC. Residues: CASSSQGRGGANVLTF.

CDR3 sequence: CASRGQVNSPLHF. CDR3 nucleotides: TGTGCCAGCAGGGGACAGGTGAATTCACCCCTCCACTTT. The rearrangement joins TRBV12-3 or TRBV12-4 to TRBJ1-6; 8 bases match TRBD1. Losses at the gene ends were 6 bases for V and 7 bases for J; bases not matched to a gene: 2. This CDR3 is 13 amino acids long.

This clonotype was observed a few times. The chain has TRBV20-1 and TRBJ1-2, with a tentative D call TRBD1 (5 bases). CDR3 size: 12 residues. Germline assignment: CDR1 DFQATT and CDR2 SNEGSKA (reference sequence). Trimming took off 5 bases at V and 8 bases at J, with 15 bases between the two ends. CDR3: CSAGAGAWGYTF. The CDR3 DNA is TGCAGTGCTGGGGCCGGGGCCTGGGGCTACACCTTC.